A selection of T cell receptor delta chains follows, all from one sample in a study of gamma-delta chains in newborns, infants, children. TCRdb re-processed the reads via CATT. Of more than 9,000 delta-chain clones in the sample, approximately 9% were seen once. The specimen was blood. These receptors originate from a child who was a newborn, infant or young child, either healthy, febrile or measles-vaccinated (not recorded which). CDR3s leave out the opening cysteine and the closing phenylalanine or tryptophan. The D gene is left open where the match is weak.

CDR3 protein: ACDTVSHHAMGDTRQMF
V gene: TRDV2
D gene: .

CDR3 protein: ACDSTGVSSWDTRQMF
V gene: TRDV2
D gene: TRDD3

CDR3 protein: ACDTVGAGGSSSWDTRQMF
V gene: TRDV2
D gene: TRDD3

CDR3 protein: ALGAPRSPGTGGHTDKLI
V gene: TRDV1
D gene: TRDD3

CDR3 protein: ACDTGGWSSWDTRQMF
V gene: TRDV2
D gene: TRDD3

CDR3 protein: ALGDQTVTLGDTAKLI
V gene: TRDV1
D gene: TRDD3

CDR3 protein: ACDTLLGDTTDKLI
V gene: TRDV2
D gene: TRDD3

CDR3 protein: ACDTLLGIREWDTRQMF
V gene: TRDV2
D gene: TRDD3

CDR3 protein: ASSAFLLGTGGAYTDKLI
V gene: TRDV3
D gene: .

CDR3 protein: ALGELVGDTSWDTRQMF
V gene: TRDV1
D gene: TRDD3

CDR3 protein: ACDTAWGTSTDTDKLI
V gene: TRDV2
D gene: TRDD3

CDR3 protein: ALGEPFLIWPSDWGIPSGYTDKLI
V gene: TRDV1
D gene: TRDD3

CDR3 protein: AFGPTRQMF
V gene: TRDV2
D gene: .

CDR3 protein: ACDTVGGGSSWDTRQMF
V gene: TRDV2
D gene: TRDD3

CDR3 protein: ACVPLGVHTDKLI
V gene: TRDV2
D gene: .

CDR3 protein: ACDWGTPGSWDTRQMF
V gene: TRDV2
D gene: TRDD3

CDR3 protein: ACDILLGDTKPYTDKLI
V gene: TRDV2
D gene: TRDD3

CDR3 protein: ACDTAGGTSSWDTRQMF
V gene: TRDV2
D gene: TRDD3

CDR3 protein: ALDSLGSDKLI
V gene: TRDV3
D gene: .

CDR3 protein: ACDEILGDKSSWDIRQMF
V gene: TRDV2
D gene: TRDD3

CDR3 protein: ACDTGWDTSWDTRQMF
V gene: TRDV2
D gene: TRDD3

CDR3 protein: ACDIVGDHADKLI
V gene: TRDV2
D gene: TRDD3

CDR3 protein: ACDAAGDTSWDTRQMF
V gene: TRDV2
D gene: TRDD3

CDR3 protein: ACVPLGERGPDKLI
V gene: TRDV2
D gene: TRDD3

CDR3 protein: ACDVLGDITWDTRQMF
V gene: TRDV2
D gene: TRDD3

CDR3 protein: ALGEGQLGDTKQYTDKLI
V gene: TRDV1
D gene: TRDD3

CDR3 protein: ACDPWGVYTDKLI
V gene: TRDV2
D gene: TRDD3

CDR3 protein: ACDTGGYRSWDTRQMF
V gene: TRDV2
D gene: TRDD3

CDR3 protein: ACDTVGGYARAARLF
V gene: TRDV2
D gene: TRDD3

CDR3 protein: ALGEGSDLYWGSPMYTDKLI
V gene: TRDV1
D gene: TRDD3

CDR3 protein: ACDTVLGVSPSWDTRQMF
V gene: TRDV2
D gene: TRDD3

CDR3 protein: ACDLMGIRDTRQMF
V gene: TRDV2
D gene: TRDD3

CDR3 protein: ACDALGDSGDKLI
V gene: TRDV2
D gene: TRDD3

CDR3 protein: ALQWVDLQRLWRRYTDKLI
V gene: TRDV1
D gene: .

CDR3 protein: AASALPTLGDPRGTDKLI
V gene: TRAV29/DV5
D gene: .

CDR3 protein: ALGELADSVYWGNNDKLI
V gene: TRDV1
D gene: TRDD3

CDR3 protein: ALGELMGRLVYTDKLI
V gene: TRDV1
D gene: .

CDR3 protein: ACDHTVLGDSSWDTRQMF
V gene: TRDV2
D gene: TRDD3

CDR3 protein: ACDTREPGTDKLI
V gene: TRDV2
D gene: .

CDR3 protein: ACDTGPPGGFSWDTRQMF
V gene: TRDV2
D gene: TRDD3

CDR3 protein: ALGELPISYWHIPAVYTDKLI
V gene: TRDV1
D gene: TRDD2

CDR3 protein: ACDLLGYDKLI
V gene: TRDV2
D gene: TRDD3

CDR3 protein: ACDPLITGGSYTDKLI
V gene: TRDV2
D gene: TRDD3

CDR3 protein: ACDTASGAQSSWDSRQMF
V gene: TRDV2
D gene: .

CDR3 protein: ALGEELPTIVLGDVCTDKLI
V gene: TRDV1
D gene: TRDD3

CDR3 protein: ALVGSSFDKLI
V gene: TRDV1
D gene: .

CDR3 protein: ACDPVLGDTGSWDTRQMF
V gene: TRDV2
D gene: TRDD3

CDR3 protein: ACDTGTGGPSSWDTRQMF
V gene: TRDV2
D gene: TRDD3